The rows below give T cell receptor beta chains drawn from one sample of a study of cytomegalovirus exposure and HLA in healthy donors. Sequenced by immunoSEQ multiplex PCR; TCRdb stores in-frame clones only, minus some. The sample includes around 98,000 clones, 79% of them seen just once. The sample consisted of PBMCs. These receptors all come from a woman aged 40 to 49 in good health and CMV-seronegative. The CDR3 runs from the conserved cysteine through the conserved F or W. Fields, in order: J gene, clone size, D gene, V gene, CDR3 DNA, CDR3 protein. The D gene is left open where the match is weak. Clone sizes are given selectively: once, few, many, or a class where the clone is expanded.

TRBJ1-2,NA,NA,TRBV7-6,TGTGCCAGCAGCCCTCGGGGGACCTATGGCTACACCTTC,CASSPRGTYGYTF
TRBJ1-1,NA,NA,TRBV13,TGTGCCAGCAGCCCTGACTTTGAGGGACTCATGAACACTGAAGCTTTCTTT,CASSPDFEGLMNTEAFF
TRBJ2-5,once,NA,TRBV9,TGTGCCAGCAGCCCCTCAACAGGGCTTGATATGGAGACCCAGTACTTC,CASSPSTGLDMETQYF
TRBJ1-2,NA,TRBD1,TRBV2,TGTGCCAGCAGACAGCAGGGGGCGCTGAACTATGGCTACACCTTC,CASRQQGALNYGYTF
TRBJ1-6,few,NA,TRBV7-4,TGTGCCAGCAGCTTAGGAGCCGACAGCTCCTATAATTCACCCCTCCACTTT,CASSLGADSSYNSPLHF
TRBJ1-5,once,TRBD1,TRBV7-2,TGTGCCAGCAGCTTAGAAGGGACAGGTCAGCCCCAGCATTTT,CASSLEGTGQPQHF
TRBJ2-2,NA,NA,TRBV21-1,TGTGCCAGCAGCATCCGGGACAATAACACCGGGGAGCTGTTTTTT,CASSIRDNNTGELFF
TRBJ2-7,NA,TRBD1,TRBV6-1,TGTGCCAGCAGTCCGTGGGACAGGATCTACGAGCAGTACTTC,CASSPWDRIYEQYF
TRBJ1-5,NA,NA,TRBV7-9,TGTGCCAGCAGCTTAGCGGAACGGGGGAATAGCAATCAGCCCCAGCATTTT,CASSLAERGNSNQPQHF
TRBJ1-1,NA,TRBD1,TRBV18,TGTGCCAGCTCACCACCGACAGGGGGAAGGTCTGAAGCTTTCTTT,CASSPPTGGRSEAFF
TRBJ2-7,NA,NA,TRBV30,TGTGCCTGGAGACCTCGCACAGGCTACGAGCAGTACTTC,CAWRPRTGYEQYF
TRBJ2-7,NA,TRBD2,TRBV29-1,TGCAGCGTAGCCGGGACTAGCGGGTTCTACGAGCAGTACTTC,CSVAGTSGFYEQYF